These T cell receptor beta chains were read from a single sample in a study of blood T cell repertoires in COVID-19. Assay used: immunoSEQ multiplex PCR; TCRdb lists only in-frame clones, some missing. The repertoire has roughly 76,000 clones, around 85% of them found once; the top ten carry approximately 8%. The sample comprised peripheral blood. These receptors were collected from a man between 25 and 39 years old with acute or convalescent COVID-19. CDR3s include the opening cysteine and the closing phenylalanine or tryptophan. D genes are given only for firm matches. Part of the rows lack a size; the others show once, few, many or a class for expanded clones.

J gene | D gene | V gene | clone size | CDR3 DNA | CDR3 protein
TRBJ2-7 | TRBD1 | TRBV6-6 | - | TGTGCCAGCAGTTACTCGATTGGGACAGACCTATACGAGCAGTACTTC | CASSYSIGTDLYEQYF
TRBJ1-2 | - | TRBV28 | - | TGTGCCAGCAGTTCAGCTACTTACGGGGGGACCGGCTATGGCTACACCTTC | CASSSATYGGTGYGYTF
TRBJ2-5 | - | TRBV7-9 | - | TGTGCCAGCAGCTTAGCGTCAGGGGAGGAGACCCAGTACTTC | CASSLASGEETQYF
TRBJ2-3 | TRBD2 | TRBV9 | - | TGTGCCAGCAGCGTAGGAGGACTAGCGGGAGCCGGCACAGATACGCAGTATTTT | CASSVGGLAGAGTDTQYF
TRBJ1-1 | TRBD1 | TRBV5-1 | - | TGCGCCAGCAGCTCCCGGGACAGGGGTTCTGAAGCTTTCTTT | CASSSRDRGSEAFF
TRBJ2-2 | TRBD2 | TRBV5-1 | - | TGCGCCAGCAGCCCCCTCCCGGGGACTAGCGGGAGAATCGGGAGTGCCGGGGAGCTGTTTTTT | CASSPLPGTSGRIGSAGELFF
TRBJ2-6 | TRBD2 | TRBV11-3 | - | TGTGCCAGCAGCGCGTCGCGGGGGGAAGCTGGGGCCAACGTCCTGACTTTC | CASSASRGEAGANVLTF
TRBJ1-6 | - | TRBV10-3 | - | TGTGCCATCTATCGGGGGACCTCACCCCTCCACTTT | CAIYRGTSPLHF
TRBJ2-1 | TRBD2 | TRBV18 | - | TGTGCCAGCTCACCAGGTAGCGGGAGGAACAATGAGCAGTTCTTC | CASSPGSGRNNEQFF
TRBJ2-2 | - | TRBV6-4 | few | TGTGCCAGCAGTGACTCTGGGACTTCCACCGGGGAGCTGTTTTTT | CASSDSGTSTGELFF
TRBJ1-4 | - | TRBV9 | - | TGTGCCAGCAGCGGTCGTACGGGGATCGTAGCGGGTGAAAAACTGTTTTTT | CASSGRTGIVAGEKLFF
TRBJ1-2 | TRBD1 | TRBV7-8 | - | TGTGCCAGCAGCACGAGACAGGGGGGAGGCTACACCTTC | CASSTRQGGGYTF